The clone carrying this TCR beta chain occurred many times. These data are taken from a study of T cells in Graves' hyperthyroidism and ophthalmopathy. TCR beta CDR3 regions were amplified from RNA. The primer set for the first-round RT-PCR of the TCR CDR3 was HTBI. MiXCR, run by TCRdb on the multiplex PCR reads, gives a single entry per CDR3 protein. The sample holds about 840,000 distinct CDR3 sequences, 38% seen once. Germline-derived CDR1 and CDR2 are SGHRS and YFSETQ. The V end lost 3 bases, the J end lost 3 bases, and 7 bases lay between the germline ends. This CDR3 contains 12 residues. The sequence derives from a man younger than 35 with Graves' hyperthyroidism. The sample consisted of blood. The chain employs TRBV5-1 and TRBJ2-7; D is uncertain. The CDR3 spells CASSYPGYEQYF. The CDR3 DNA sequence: TGCGCCAGCAGCTACCCGGGCTACGAGCAGTACTTC. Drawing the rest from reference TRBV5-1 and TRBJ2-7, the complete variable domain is KAGVTQTPRYLIKTRGQQVTLSCSPISGHRSVSWYQQTPGQGLQFLFEYFSETQRNKGNFPGRFSGRQFSNSRSEMNVSTLELGDSALYLCASSYPGYEQYFGPGTRLTVT.